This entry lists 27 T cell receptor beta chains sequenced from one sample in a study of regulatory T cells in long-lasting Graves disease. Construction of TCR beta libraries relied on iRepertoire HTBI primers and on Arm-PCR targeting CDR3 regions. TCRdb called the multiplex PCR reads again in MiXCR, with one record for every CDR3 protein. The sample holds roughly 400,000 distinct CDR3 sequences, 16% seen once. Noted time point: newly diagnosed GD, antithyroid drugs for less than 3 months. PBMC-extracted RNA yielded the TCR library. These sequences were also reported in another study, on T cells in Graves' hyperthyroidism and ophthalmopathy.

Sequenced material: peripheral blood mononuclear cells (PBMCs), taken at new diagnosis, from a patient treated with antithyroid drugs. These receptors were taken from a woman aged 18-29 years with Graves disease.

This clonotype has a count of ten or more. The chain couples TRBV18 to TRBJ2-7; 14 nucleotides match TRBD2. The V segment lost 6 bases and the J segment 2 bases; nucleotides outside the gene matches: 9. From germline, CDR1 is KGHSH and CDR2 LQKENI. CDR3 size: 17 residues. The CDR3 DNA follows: TGTGCCAGCTCCAGAGGACTAGCGGGAGGAACACCCTACGAGCAGTACTTC. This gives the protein CASSRGLAGGTPYEQYF.

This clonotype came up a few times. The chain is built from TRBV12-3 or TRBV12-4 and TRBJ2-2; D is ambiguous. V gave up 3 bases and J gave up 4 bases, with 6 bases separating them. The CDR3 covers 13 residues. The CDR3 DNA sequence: TGTGCCAGCAGTTTGTTGCCCACCGGGGAGCTGTTTTTT. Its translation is CASSLLPTGELFF.

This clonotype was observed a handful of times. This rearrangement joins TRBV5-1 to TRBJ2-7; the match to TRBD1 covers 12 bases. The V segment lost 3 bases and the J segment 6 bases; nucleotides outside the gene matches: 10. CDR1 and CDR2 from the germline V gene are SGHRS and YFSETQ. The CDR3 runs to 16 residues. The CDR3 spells CASSSPSGTGGAEQYF. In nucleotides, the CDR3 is TGCGCCAGCAGCTCACCATCCGGGACAGGGGGCGCCGAGCAGTACTTC.

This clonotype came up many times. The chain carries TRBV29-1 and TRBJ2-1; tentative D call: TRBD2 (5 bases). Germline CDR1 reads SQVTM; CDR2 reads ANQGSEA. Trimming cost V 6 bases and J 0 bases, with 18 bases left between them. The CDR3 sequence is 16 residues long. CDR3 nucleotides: TGCAGCGTCTCCCCCCTAGCACCGAGCTCCTACAATGAGCAGTTCTTC. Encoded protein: CSVSPLAPSSYNEQFF.

CDR3 sequence reads: CASSPATSGRGSYNEQFF. The CDR3 nucleotides are TGTGCCAGCAGTCCGGCGACTAGCGGGAGAGGCTCCTACAATGAGCAGTTCTTC. J is TRBJ2-1 and V is TRBV28, with 12 bases matching TRBD2. Germline V gene data show CDR1 as MDHEN and CDR2 as SYDVKM. Trimming took 5 bases from V and 0 from J; bases not matched to a gene: 8. The CDR3 is made up of 18 amino acids.

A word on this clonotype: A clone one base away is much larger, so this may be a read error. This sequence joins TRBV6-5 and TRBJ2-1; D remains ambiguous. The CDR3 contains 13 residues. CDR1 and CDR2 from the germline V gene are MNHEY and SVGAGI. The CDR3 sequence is CVSSYSSLNEQFF. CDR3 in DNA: TGTGTCAGCAGTTACTCGAGTTTGAATGAGCAGTTCTTC.

CDR3 coding DNA: TGTGCCAGCAGCTCCAGGAGGGGCTATGGCTACACCTTC. Amino acid sequence: CASSSRRGYGYTF. The chain couples TRBV7-2 to TRBJ1-2; possibly TRBD1 for D (5 bases). The CDR3 loop spans 13 amino acids. V was cut by 4 bases and J by 4 bases, with 10 bases left in between. The germline V gene encodes CDR1 SGHTA and CDR2 FQGNSA.

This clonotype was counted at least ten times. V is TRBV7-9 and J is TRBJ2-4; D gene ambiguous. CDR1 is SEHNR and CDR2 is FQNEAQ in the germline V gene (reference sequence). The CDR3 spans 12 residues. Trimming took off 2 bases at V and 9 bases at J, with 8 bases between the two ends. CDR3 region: CASSLNRGIQYF. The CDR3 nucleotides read TGTGCCAGCAGCTTAAACAGAGGCATTCAGTACTTC. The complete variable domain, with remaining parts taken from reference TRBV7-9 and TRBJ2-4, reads DTGVSQNPRHKITKRGQNVTFRCDPISEHNRLYWYRQTLGQGPEFLTYFQNEAQLEKSRLLSDRFSAERPKGSFSTLEIQRTEQGDSAMYLCASSLNRGIQYFGAGTRLSVL.

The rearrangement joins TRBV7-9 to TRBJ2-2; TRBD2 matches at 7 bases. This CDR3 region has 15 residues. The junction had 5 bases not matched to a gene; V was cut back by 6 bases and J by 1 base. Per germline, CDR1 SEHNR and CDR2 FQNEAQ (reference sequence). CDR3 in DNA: TGTGCCAGCAGTCGTATAGCGGGGAACACCGGGGAGCTGTTTTTT. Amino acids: CASSRIAGNTGELFF.

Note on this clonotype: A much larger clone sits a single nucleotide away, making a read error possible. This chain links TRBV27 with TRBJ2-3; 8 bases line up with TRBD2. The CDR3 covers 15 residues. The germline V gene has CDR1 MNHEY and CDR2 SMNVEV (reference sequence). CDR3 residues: CASRISGIGTDTQCF. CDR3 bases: TGTGCCAGCAGAATTAGCGGGATTGGTACAGATACGCAGTGTTTT.

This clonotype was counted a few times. The DNA of the CDR3 is TGTGCCAGCAGGGACTTTCATCTAGCGGGAGGGGCCGGGGAGCTGTTTTTT. It encodes CASRDFHLAGGAGELFF. V gene TRBV6-1 combines with J gene TRBJ2-2, with TRBD2 identical over 12 bases. CDR1 and CDR2 (germline): MNHNS, SASEGT. CDR3 length: 17 residues. V shed 6 bases and J 6 bases; nucleotides not matched to a gene: 11.

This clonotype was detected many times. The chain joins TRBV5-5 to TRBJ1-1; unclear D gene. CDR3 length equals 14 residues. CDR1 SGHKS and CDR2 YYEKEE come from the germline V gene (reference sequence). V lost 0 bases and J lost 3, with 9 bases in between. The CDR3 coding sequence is TGTGCCAGCAGCTTGGGTACAGTGGACACTGAAGCTTTCTTT. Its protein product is CASSLGTVDTEAFF.

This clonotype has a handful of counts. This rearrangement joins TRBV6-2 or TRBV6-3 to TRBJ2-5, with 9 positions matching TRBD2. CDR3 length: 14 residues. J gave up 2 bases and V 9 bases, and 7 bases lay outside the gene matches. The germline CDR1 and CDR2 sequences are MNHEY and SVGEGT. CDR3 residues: CASLAGLRQETQYF. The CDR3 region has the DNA TGTGCCAGTCTAGCGGGATTAAGACAAGAGACCCAGTACTTC.

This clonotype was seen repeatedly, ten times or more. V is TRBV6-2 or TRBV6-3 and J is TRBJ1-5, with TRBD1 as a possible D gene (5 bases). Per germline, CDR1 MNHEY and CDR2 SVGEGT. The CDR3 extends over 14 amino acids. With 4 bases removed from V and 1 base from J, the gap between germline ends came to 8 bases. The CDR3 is CASSSRVSNQPQHF. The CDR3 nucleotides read TGTGCCAGCAGTTCCAGGGTGAGCAATCAGCCCCAGCATTTT.

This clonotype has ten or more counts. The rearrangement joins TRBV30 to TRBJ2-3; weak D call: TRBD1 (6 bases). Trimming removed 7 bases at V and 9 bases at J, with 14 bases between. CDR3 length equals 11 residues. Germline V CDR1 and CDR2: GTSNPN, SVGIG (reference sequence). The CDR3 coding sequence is TGTGCCTACCAGACAGGAATCACGCAGTATTTT. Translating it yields CAYQTGITQYF.

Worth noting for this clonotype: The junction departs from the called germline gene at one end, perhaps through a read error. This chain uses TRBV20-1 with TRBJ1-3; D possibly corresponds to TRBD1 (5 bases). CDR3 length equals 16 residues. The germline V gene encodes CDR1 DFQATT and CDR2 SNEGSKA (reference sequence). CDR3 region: CSTRLTGLSSGNTIYF. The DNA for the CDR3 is TGCAGTACTAGGCTCACAGGCCTCAGCTCTGGAAACACCATATATTTT.

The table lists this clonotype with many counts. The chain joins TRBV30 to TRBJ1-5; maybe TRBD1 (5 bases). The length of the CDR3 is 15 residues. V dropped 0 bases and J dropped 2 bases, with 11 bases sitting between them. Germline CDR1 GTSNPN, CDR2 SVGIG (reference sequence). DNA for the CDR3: TGTGCCTGGAGTGTAAGGGGTTGGGGCAATCAGCCCCAGCATTTT. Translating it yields CAWSVRGWGNQPQHF.

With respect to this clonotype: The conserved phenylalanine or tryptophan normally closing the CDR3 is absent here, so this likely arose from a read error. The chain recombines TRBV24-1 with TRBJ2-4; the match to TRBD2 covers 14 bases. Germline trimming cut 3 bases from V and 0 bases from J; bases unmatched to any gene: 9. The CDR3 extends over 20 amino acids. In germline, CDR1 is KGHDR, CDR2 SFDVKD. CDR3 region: CATSDQIGTSGSGAKNIQYY. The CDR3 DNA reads TGTGCCACCAGTGATCAAATCGGGACTAGCGGGAGCGGAGCCAAAAACATTCAGTACTAC.

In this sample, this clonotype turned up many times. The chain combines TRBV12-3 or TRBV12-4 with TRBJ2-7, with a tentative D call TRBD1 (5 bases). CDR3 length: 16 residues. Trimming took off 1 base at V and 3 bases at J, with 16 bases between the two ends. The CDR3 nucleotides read TGTGCCAGCAGTTTAGAGGTGGGGCAGGGTTACTACGAGCAGTACTTC. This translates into CASSLEVGQGYYEQYF.

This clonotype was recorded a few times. Here the CDR3 reads CASSFGLAGPTDTQYF. The CDR3 DNA reads TGCGCCAGCAGCTTCGGACTAGCGGGTCCCACAGATACGCAGTATTTT. The gene calls are TRBV5-1 and TRBJ2-3, with TRBD2 matching 11 bases. The V and J ends lost 2 bases and 2 bases, in that order; junction bases with no gene match: 4. Germline assignment: CDR1 SGHRS and CDR2 YFSETQ. The length of the CDR3 is 16 residues.

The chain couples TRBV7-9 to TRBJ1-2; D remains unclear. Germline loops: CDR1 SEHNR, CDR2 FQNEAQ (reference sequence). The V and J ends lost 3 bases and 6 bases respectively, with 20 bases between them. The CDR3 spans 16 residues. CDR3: CASSLVSGKSGHGYTF. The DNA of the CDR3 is TGTGCCAGCAGCTTGGTTTCCGGAAAATCAGGCCATGGCTACACCTTC.

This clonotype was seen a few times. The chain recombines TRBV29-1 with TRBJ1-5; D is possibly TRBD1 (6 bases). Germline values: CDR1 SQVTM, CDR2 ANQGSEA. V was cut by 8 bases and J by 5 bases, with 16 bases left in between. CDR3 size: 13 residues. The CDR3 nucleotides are TGCAGCACGAGTGGGGGCGCGGATCAGCCCCAGCATTTT. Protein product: CSTSGGADQPQHF. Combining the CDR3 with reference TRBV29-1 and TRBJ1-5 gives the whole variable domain SAVISQKPSRDICQRGTSLTIQCQVDSQVTMMFWYRQQPGQSLTLIATANQGSEATYESGFVIDKFPISRPNLTFSTLTVSNMSPEDSSIYLCSTSGGADQPQHFGDGTRLSIL.

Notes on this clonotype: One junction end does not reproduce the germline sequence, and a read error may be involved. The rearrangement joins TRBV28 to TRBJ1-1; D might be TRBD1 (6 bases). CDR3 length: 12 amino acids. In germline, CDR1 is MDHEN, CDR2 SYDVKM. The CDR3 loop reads CAGSLGGTEAFF. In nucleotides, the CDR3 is TGTGCCGGCAGTTTAGGGGGGACTGAAGCTTTCTTT.

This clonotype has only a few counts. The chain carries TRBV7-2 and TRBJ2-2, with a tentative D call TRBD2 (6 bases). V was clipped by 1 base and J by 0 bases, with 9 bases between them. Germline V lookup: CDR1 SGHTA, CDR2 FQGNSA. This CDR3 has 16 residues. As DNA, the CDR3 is TGTGCCAGCAGCTTAGGCAGCGGGCCGAACACCGGGGAGCTGTTTTTT. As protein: CASSLGSGPNTGELFF. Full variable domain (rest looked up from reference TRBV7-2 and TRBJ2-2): GAGVSQSPSNKVTEKGKDVELRCDPISGHTALYWYRQSLGQGLEFLIYFQGNSAPDKSGLPSDRFSAERTGGSVSTLTIQRTQQEDSAVYLCASSLGSGPNTGELFFGEGSRLTVL.

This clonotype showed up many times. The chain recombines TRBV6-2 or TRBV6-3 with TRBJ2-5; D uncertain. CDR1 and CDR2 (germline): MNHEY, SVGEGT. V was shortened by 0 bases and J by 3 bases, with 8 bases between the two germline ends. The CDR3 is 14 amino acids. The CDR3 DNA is TGTGCCAGCAGTTACTCGACAACAGAAGAGACCCAGTACTTC. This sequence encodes CASSYSTTEETQYF.

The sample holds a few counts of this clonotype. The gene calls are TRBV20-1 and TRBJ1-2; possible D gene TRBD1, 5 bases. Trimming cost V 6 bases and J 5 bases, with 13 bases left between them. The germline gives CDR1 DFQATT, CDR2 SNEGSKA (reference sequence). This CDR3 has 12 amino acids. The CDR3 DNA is TGCAGTGCAAACGACAGAGGGTATGGCTACACCTTC. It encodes CSANDRGYGYTF.

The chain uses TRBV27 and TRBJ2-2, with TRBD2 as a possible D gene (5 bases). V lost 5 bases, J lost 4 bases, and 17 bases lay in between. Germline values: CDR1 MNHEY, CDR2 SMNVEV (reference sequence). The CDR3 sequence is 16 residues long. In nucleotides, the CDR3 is TGTGCCAGCAGTCGTCGGACTGGTGGTGGCACCGGGGAGCTGTTTTTT. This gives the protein CASSRRTGGGTGELFF.